The clone carrying this T cell receptor (beta chain) was recorded many times. Investigators prepared the TCR beta libraries by applying iRepertoire HTBI primers and Arm-PCR of CDR3 regions. TCRdb reanalysed the multiplex PCR reads using MiXCR and keeps one entry per CDR3 protein. The sample lists about 290,000 distinct CDR3 sequences; around a fifth were seen once. The germline V gene has CDR1 MDHEN and CDR2 SYDVKM. Between the trimmed V and J ends, which lost 8 bases and 3 bases, there was a span of 26 bases. The CDR3 covers 17 residues. The sample's time point: persistent/refractory GD, antithyroid drugs over 5 years with positive TRAb. The TCR library used RNA extracted from PBMCs. This sample is drawn from a study of regulatory T cells in long-lasting Graves disease.

The sample here was peripheral blood mononuclear cells (PBMCs), taken when the disease was refractory, from a patient treated with antithyroid drugs. The TCR comes from a female donor with Graves disease. This chain connects TRBV28 to TRBJ2-7, with D possibly TRBD2 on 6 matching bases. CDR3 coding DNA: TGTGCCAGCCGGGGGTTTGGCGCGGTAGCGAACCGCTACGAGCAGTACTTC. The encoded protein is CASRGFGAVANRYEQYF.